This TCR gamma chain was identified during a study of intestinal T cells in coeliac disease (dated by TCRdb to 2018 to 2021). Regarding the complete study: Coeliac patients were found to be much younger than controls, with mean ages of approximately 16.0 versus 58 years recorded in the TRG cohort. A second, larger TCR-gamma (TRG) cohort included duodenal biopsies from roughly 36 coeliac disease patients and 21 non-coeliac controls. In the TCR-delta (TRD) cohort, there were duodenal biopsies from roughly ten coeliac disease patients and roughly ten non-coeliac controls. Overall results and qualifications from the work: Clustering based on TRG put most of the roughly 54 biopsies (roughly 94%) in the right class, and the reported leave-one-out accuracy was around 90%. There was no way to tell repeated CDR3 amino acid sequences apart from PCR duplicates. The coeliac group and the control group were significantly different in age, but an analysis split by age did not give significant classification. FFPE-derived DNA was found to be relatively degraded, and loss of a proportion of TCR sequences in each sample was likely caused by this degradation. All 22 biopsies in training were correctly classified by TRD kmer-based clustering, and a leave-one-out accuracy of about 90% was reported.

For each case, genomic DNA was extracted from ten 5-um FFPE scrolls with the QIAamp DNA FFPE tissue kit. Fully anonymised formalin-fixed paraffin-embedded duodenal biopsies surplus to diagnostic needs were used to test TCR repertoire-based classification of coeliac disease. Libraries were constructed by multiplex PCR. TCRdb names Ion Torrent PGM as the instrument used. TRG repertoires were amplified from 150 to 250 ng of biopsy DNA using the LymphoTrack kit, whose primers carry Illumina adapters. TRG amplicons were purified with AMPure XP beads, quantified on a 2100 Bioanalyzer, and pooled equimolarly. An Ion PGM instrument was used to sequence the TRG libraries. Concerning the study's data processing: Using FastX, any read was removed if more than 10% of its nucleotides had quality scores below the third quartile calculated per patient. Reads were aligned with IMGT/HighV-QUEST to assign V, D and J genes, identify CDR3 regions and assess functionality. After the sequences were translated into amino acids, every sequence predicted to be non-functional was thrown out. CDR3s were split into kmers, with and without positional annotation; kmer frequencies underwent PCA, and samples were clustered using all 1023 combinations of PCs 1-10. Classification was validated by leave-one-out cross-validation, in which parameters were re-optimised on the remaining samples each time. Shannon diversity was computed with the vegan R package from repeated random subsamples equal to the lowest read count. With CATT, TCRdb called clones again from the public reads; duplicate DNA rows were later joined. Here the V and J calls rest on TCRdb's processing, not on the authors' analysis. The sample records about 950 gamma-chain clones, 48% of which are singletons. The top ten clonotypes cover 15% to 20% of the sample.

With respect to this clone: The antigen this receptor binds is unknown. No quality values exist for individual bases; no much larger clone is one base distant.

The CDR3 starts with the cysteine, ends with the phenylalanine, and has 12 residues. This entry keeps only the CDR3 DNA: 36 bases, framed from base 1. For CDR1 and CDR2, the germline V gene lists EGSNGY and YDSYNSKV. V ends up 12 bases short and J 10 bases short, with an unmatched junction base count of 14. Sample: a duodenal biopsy. This receptor was taken from a human donor with celiac disease. Recombination linked TRGV2 to TRGJP1. The DNA is TGTGCCCACCTGGGACGACCTTGGTTCAAGATATTT. This gives the protein CAHLGRPWFKIF.